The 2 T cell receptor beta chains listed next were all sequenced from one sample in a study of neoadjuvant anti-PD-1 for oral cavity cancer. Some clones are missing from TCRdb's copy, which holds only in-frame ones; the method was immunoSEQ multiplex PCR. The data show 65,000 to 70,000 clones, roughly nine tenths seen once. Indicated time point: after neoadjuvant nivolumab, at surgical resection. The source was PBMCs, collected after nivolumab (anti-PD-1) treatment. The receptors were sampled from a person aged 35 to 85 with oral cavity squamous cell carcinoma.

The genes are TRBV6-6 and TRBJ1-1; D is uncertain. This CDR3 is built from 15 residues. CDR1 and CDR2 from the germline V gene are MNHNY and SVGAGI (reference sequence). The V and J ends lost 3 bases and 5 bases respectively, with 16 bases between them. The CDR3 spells CASSYKRGSLTEAFF. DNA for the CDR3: TGTGCCAGCAGTTATAAACGAGGGTCCCTAACTGAAGCTTTCTTT.

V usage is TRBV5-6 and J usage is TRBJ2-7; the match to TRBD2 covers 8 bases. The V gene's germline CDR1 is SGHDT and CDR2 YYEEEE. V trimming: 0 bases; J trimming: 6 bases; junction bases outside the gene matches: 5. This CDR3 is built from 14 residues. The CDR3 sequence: CASSLGGGSSEQYF. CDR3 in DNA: TGTGCCAGCAGCTTGGGCGGGGGGTCATCCGAGCAGTACTTC.